Listed here is a single T cell receptor beta chain. Germline CDR1 SGHRS, CDR2 YFSETQ. V lost 0 bases, J lost 4 bases, and 10 bases lay in between. The CDR3 extends over 14 amino acids. Authors' data handling: Counts of nucleated cells, estimated from reference gene primer amplification, were obtained. Method: immunoSEQ multiplex PCR; TCRdb's copy keeps in-frame clones and lacks some. V, J and clone size derive from that table, while D and trimming were established from the DNA sequence. The repertoire includes 270,000 or so clones, roughly 90% of them detected once, and approximately 4.6% sits in the top ten. This sample is part of a study of blood T cell repertoires in COVID-19. The overall study: Acute and convalescent COVID-19 samples came from the United States, Italy and Spain.

Source material: peripheral blood. The chain links TRBV5-1 to TRBJ1-2, with D unresolved. The clonotype was recovered from a man aged 35-49 years with acute or convalescent COVID-19. The CDR3: CASSLGAGAYGYTF. The CDR3 coding sequence is TGCGCCAGCAGCTTGGGGGCGGGAGCCTATGGCTACACCTTC.